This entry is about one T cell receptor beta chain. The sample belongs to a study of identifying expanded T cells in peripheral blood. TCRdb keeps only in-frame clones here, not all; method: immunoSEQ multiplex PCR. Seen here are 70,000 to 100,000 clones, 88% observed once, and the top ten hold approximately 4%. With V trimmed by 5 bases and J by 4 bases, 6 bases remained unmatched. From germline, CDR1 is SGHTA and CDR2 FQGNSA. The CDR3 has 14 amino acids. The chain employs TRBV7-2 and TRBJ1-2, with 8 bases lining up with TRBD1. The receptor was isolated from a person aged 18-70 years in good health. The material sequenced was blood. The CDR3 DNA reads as TGTGCCAGCAGCCCGGACAGGGCCCCCTATGGCTACACCTTC. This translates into CASSPDRAPYGYTF.